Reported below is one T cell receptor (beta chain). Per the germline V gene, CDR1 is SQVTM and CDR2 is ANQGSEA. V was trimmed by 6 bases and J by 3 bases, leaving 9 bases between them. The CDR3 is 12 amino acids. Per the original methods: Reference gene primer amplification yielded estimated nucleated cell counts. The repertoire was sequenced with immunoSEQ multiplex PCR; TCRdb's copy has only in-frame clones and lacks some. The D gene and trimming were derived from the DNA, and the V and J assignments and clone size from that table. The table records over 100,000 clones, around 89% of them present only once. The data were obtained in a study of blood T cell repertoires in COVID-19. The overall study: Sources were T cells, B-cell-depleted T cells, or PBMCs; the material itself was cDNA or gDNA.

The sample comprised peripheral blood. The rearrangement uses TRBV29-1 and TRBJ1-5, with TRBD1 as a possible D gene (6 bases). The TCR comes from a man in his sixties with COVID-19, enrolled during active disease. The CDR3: CSVGQLNQPQHF. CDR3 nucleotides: TGCAGCGTAGGACAGCTCAATCAGCCCCAGCATTTT.